This is a list of T cell receptor beta chains from one sample in a study of cytomegalovirus exposure and HLA in healthy donors. The repertoire was sequenced with immunoSEQ multiplex PCR; TCRdb's copy has only in-frame clones and lacks some. The sample consists of around 150,000 clones, approximately 80% of them appearing once. The sample comprised PBMCs. The receptors come from a woman aged 40-49 years in good health and CMV-seronegative. Both conserved end residues are part of each CDR3. D genes are given only for firm matches. Clone size is given for some rows only: seen once, a few or many times, or a class if the clone is expanded.

CDR3nt	CDR3aa	d_gene	abundance	j_gene	v_gene
TGTGCCAGCAGTGAAATAGCGGGGTTCTACGAGCAGTACTTC	CASSEIAGFYEQYF	TRBD2	-	TRBJ2-7	TRBV2
TGTGCCACCAAGGAATGGACTAGCGAGGGTTACAATGAGCAGTTCTTC	CATKEWTSEGYNEQFF	TRBD2	once	TRBJ2-1	TRBV15
TGTGCCAGCAGTTCTTCAGGGGGTCCCACTGAAGCTTTCTTT	CASSSSGGPTEAFF	TRBD1	-	TRBJ1-1	TRBV27
TGTGCCAGCTCCCCCCGCCCCCAGGGTGGTGACTATGGCTACACCTTC	CASSPRPQGGDYGYTF	-	-	TRBJ1-2	TRBV18
TGCGCCAGCAGCTTGGTTTCGCAGGGGATAGAGACCCAGTACTTC	CASSLVSQGIETQYF	-	-	TRBJ2-5	TRBV5-1
TGTGCCAGCAGTCCTACAGGGGGCGGCTCAGCTTTCTTT	CASSPTGGGSAFF	TRBD1	-	TRBJ1-1	TRBV28
TGTGCCAGCAGTCTACGAGGGACATACAATGAGCAGTTCTTC	CASSLRGTYNEQFF	-	-	TRBJ2-1	TRBV28
TGTGCCACCCAACGGACAGGCTTGAACTCCTACGAGCAGTACTTC	CATQRTGLNSYEQYF	TRBD1	-	TRBJ2-7	TRBV27
TGTGCCAGCAGCTCCTCTAGCGGGAGGTACGAGCAGTACTTC	CASSSSSGRYEQYF	TRBD2	-	TRBJ2-7	TRBV7-9
TGTGCCAGCAGTTCCTCTTCCTCGGGGAGCTCCTACAATGAGCAGTTCTTC	CASSSSSSGSSYNEQFF	-	once	TRBJ2-1	TRBV27
TGTGCCAGCAGCAGAAGGGGTGATACGCAGTATTTT	CASSRRGDTQYF	-	-	TRBJ2-3	TRBV6-5
TGTTCCAGCAACATACTAGGGGGTTTCGGCGACGAGCAGTACTTC	CSSNILGGFGDEQYF	-	-	TRBJ2-7	TRBV7-9
TGTGCCAGCAGCGAGGGACAGGGGGTGGAGACTGAAGCTTTCTTT	CASSEGQGVETEAFF	TRBD1	-	TRBJ1-1	TRBV9
TGTGCCAGCAGTGAAGCGGGAACCAAACAGGGGGCGAGAACTGAAGCTTTCTTT	CASSEAGTKQGARTEAFF	TRBD1	-	TRBJ1-1	TRBV2
TGTGCCAGCAGTCCCCCTTCCTACGAGCAGTACTTC	CASSPPSYEQYF	-	-	TRBJ2-7	TRBV7-9
TGTGCCAGCAGCTTAGGCACCATCCTCCGGGACTACAATGAGCAGTTCTTC	CASSLGTILRDYNEQFF	-	-	TRBJ2-1	TRBV7-7
TGCGCCAGCAGCCAAGGTGGCCAGGGGGGCACTGAAGCTTTCTTT	CASSQGGQGGTEAFF	TRBD1	-	TRBJ1-1	TRBV4-1
TGTGCCACCAGCAGAGAAGTAATGGACAGGTCCCCTCAGCCCCAGCATTTT	CATSREVMDRSPQPQHF	TRBD1	few	TRBJ1-5	TRBV15
TGTGCCAGCAGCCAGGGTCAGGGGCCCTATAGCAATCAGCCCCAGCATTTT	CASSQGQGPYSNQPQHF	-	-	TRBJ1-5	TRBV4-2
TGTGCCAGTAGTATCGCACAGGGGGCGGGCTATGGCTACACCTTC	CASSIAQGAGYGYTF	TRBD1	-	TRBJ1-2	TRBV19
TGCGCCAGCAGCTTGGGACAGGGAAACACCATATATTTT	CASSLGQGNTIYF	-	-	TRBJ1-3	TRBV5-1
TGTGCCAGCAGCCGCACAGGGGATCGGGGGACTGGCTACACCTTC	CASSRTGDRGTGYTF	TRBD1	-	TRBJ1-2	TRBV2
TGTGCCATCAGTGAGAACCGGGAATCCGATGGCTACACCTTC	CAISENRESDGYTF	-	-	TRBJ1-2	TRBV10-3
TGTGCCAGCAGGCGAACTAGCGGGGGAACCTACGAGCAGTACTTC	CASRRTSGGTYEQYF	TRBD2	once	TRBJ2-7	TRBV28
TGTGCCAGCAGCTTAGAGCGGACTGGGACCCAGTACTTC	CASSLERTGTQYF	-	once	TRBJ2-5	TRBV7-6
TGTGCCAGCAGCTTAGTTCCAGGGAATAATTCACCCCTCCACTTT	CASSLVPGNNSPLHF	-	-	TRBJ1-6	TRBV7-6
TGTGCCAGCAGTGAATATGTGGCAGATCAGCCCCAGCATTTT	CASSEYVADQPQHF	-	-	TRBJ1-5	TRBV2
TGCGCCAGCAGTGAACACCAGTACACTGAAGCTTTCTTT	CASSEHQYTEAFF	-	-	TRBJ1-1	TRBV10-1
TGTGCCAGCAGCTTAGCGATGGGCGTGCAGTACTTC	CASSLAMGVQYF	-	-	TRBJ2-7	TRBV7-9